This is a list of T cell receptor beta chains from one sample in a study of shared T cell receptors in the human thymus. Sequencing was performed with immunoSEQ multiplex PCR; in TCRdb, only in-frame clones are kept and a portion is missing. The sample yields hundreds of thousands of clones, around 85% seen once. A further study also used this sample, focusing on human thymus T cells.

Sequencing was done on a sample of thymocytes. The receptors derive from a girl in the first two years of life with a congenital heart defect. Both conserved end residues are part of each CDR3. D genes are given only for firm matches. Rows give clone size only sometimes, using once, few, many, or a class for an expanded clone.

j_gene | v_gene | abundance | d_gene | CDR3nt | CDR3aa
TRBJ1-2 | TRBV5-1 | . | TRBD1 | TGCGCCAGCAGCATAGGGACAGGGTACACCTTC | CASSIGTGYTF
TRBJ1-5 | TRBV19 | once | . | TGTGCCAGTAGTATGGGTCTAGGGGCCGACAATCAGCCCCAGCATTTT | CASSMGLGADNQPQHF
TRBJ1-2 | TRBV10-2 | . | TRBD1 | TGCGCCAGCAGTGAAGGACAGGGGGCAAACTATGGCTACACCTTC | CASSEGQGANYGYTF
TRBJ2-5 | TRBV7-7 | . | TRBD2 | TGTGCTAGCAGCCACCCCAATTCTAGCGGGGCACAAGAGACCCAGTACTTC | CASSHPNSSGAQETQYF
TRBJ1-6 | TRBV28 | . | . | TGTGCCAGCAGTTGTCAGCCTGAGACACGTCGTAATTCACCCCTCCACTTT | CASSCQPETRRNSPLHF
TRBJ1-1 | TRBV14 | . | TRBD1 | TGTGCCAGCAGCCAAGAAGGAGAGACAGGGCGAGAGAACACTGAAGCTTTCTTT | CASSQEGETGRENTEAFF
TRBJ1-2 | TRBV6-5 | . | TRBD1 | TGTGCCAGCAGTTACAGGGACAGCTATGGCTACACCTTC | CASSYRDSYGYTF
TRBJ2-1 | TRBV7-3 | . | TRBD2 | TGTGCCAGCAGTCCCAGCGGGGGTCCCGGGTGCAATGAGCAGTTCTTC | CASSPSGGPGCNEQFF
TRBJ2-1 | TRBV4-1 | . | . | TGCGCCAGCAGCCAAAATCCCCCCCCGGGCAATGAGCAGTTCTTC | CASSQNPPPGNEQFF
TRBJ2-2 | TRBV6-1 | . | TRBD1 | TGTGCCAGCAGTGAGAAATCCGGGACAGGGCTAAACACCGGGGAGCTGTTTTTT | CASSEKSGTGLNTGELFF
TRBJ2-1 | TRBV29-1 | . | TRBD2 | TGCAGCGTTGAGGAGACTAGCGGGGGGGCGACAAGGAATGAGCAGTTCTTC | CSVEETSGGATRNEQFF
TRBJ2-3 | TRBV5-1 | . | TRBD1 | TGCGCCAGCAGACGGACAGGGCCTAGCACAGATACGCAGTATTTT | CASRRTGPSTDTQYF
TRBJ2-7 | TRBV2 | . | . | TGTGCCAGCAGTGGGGGGGGACATCCCCCCTACGAGCAGTACTTC | CASSGGGHPPYEQYF
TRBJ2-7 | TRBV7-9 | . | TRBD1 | TGTGCCAGCAGCATGGGACAGCCCACCTACGAGCAGTACTTC | CASSMGQPTYEQYF
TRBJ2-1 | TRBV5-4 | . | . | TGTGCCAGCAGCCCGTCAGCGAGCTCCTACAATGAGCAGTTCTTC | CASSPSASSYNEQFF
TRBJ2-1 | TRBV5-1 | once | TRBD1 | TGCGCCAGCAGCACCGGACAGGGTCAGCACGAGCAGTTCTTC | CASSTGQGQHEQFF
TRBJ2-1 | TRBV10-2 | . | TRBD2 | TGCGCCAGCAGTGGGCCCGATTTCGGGGGACTACTGGGCAATGAGCAGTTCTTC | CASSGPDFGGLLGNEQFF
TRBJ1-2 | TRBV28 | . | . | TGTGCCAGCAGCCGGGGTCCCCACTATGGCTACACCTTC | CASSRGPHYGYTF
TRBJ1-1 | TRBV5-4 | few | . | TGTGCCAGCAGCCCCGGGACACCAACCGGATTAATGAACACTGAAGCTTTCTTT | CASSPGTPTGLMNTEAFF
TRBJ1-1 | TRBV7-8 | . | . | TGTGCCAGCAGCTGTAGCCGACGGACAGCCACGCCTGAAGCTTTCTTT | CASSCSRRTATPEAFF
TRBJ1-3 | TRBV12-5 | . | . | TGTGCTAGTGTTTTACCACAGGAGTCTGGAAACACCATATATTTT | CASVLPQESGNTIYF
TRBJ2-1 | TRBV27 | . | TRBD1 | TGTGCCAGCAGTTTGTGGGACAGGGGCCACAATGAGCAGTTCTTC | CASSLWDRGHNEQFF
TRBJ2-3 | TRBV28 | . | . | TGTGCCAGCAGTTCGATGACAGACGTGGAGGGGACCGATACGCAGTATTTT | CASSSMTDVEGTDTQYF
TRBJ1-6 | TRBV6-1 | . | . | TGTGCCAGCAGTGAGCATAGACGGGGGAATTCACCCCTCCACTTT | CASSEHRRGNSPLHF
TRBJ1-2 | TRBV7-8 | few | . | TGTGCCAGCAGCGCCGACAAGGCAATCTATGGCTACACCTTC | CASSADKAIYGYTF
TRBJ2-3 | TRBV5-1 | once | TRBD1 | TGCGCCAGCAGCTCACAGGGGAATAGGGCAGATACGCAGTATTTT | CASSSQGNRADTQYF
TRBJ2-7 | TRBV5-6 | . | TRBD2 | TGTGCCAGCTACAAGCGGGGGGTATCCTACGAGCAGTACTTC | CASYKRGVSYEQYF
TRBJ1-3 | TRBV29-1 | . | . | TGCAGCGCTAGACAGAGCTCTGGAAACACCATATATTTT | CSARQSSGNTIYF
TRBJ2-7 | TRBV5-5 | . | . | TGTGCCAGCAGCCCCAGGGGGGCGTTCGTACTCTACGAGCAGTACTTC | CASSPRGAFVLYEQYF
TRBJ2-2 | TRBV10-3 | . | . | TGTGCCATCAGTGAGTGGTTGGGGGGAACCGGGGAGCTGTTTTTT | CAISEWLGGTGELFF
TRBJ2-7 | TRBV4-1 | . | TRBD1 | TGCGCCAGCAGCCAAGATGAGCCGGGACAGGGGGCTACCGCCCCTAGATACGAGCAGTACTTC | CASSQDEPGQGATAPRYEQYF
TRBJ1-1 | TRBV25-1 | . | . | TGTGCCAGCAGTGTAGGTAGGGAGCTGAACACTGAAGCTTTCTTT | CASSVGRELNTEAFF